A single TCR beta chain is shown here with its context. The CDR3 loop spans 15 amino acids. With 5 bases clipped from V and 3 bases from J, the junction kept 5 bases outside the gene matches. CDR1 is MNHEY and CDR2 is SVGAGI in the germline V gene. The record originates from a study of T cell changes during pregnancy in multiple sclerosis. Sequenced by immunoSEQ multiplex PCR; TCRdb stores in-frame clones only, minus some. The sample includes over 30,000 clones, 80% to 90% of them seen just once. Sequencing was performed on CD8+ T cells from peripheral blood mononuclear cells, taken in the third trimester of pregnancy. This TCR was sampled from a female donor with multiple sclerosis, enrolled in a pregnancy study. The rearrangement links TRBV6-5 to TRBJ2-1; 9 nucleotides match TRBD2. CDR3 sequence (DNA): TGTGCCAGCAGTCTTACTAGCGGGTTCTACAATGAGCAGTTCTTC. Protein sequence: CASSLTSGFYNEQFF.